This record concerns one TCR beta chain sequence. As the sequencing template, cDNA was produced by extracting RNA and reverse transcribing it. Assay used: immunoSEQ multiplex PCR; TCRdb lists only in-frame clones, some missing. This table holds some 130,000 clones, 53% found once. These data belong to a study of CD8+ T cells in alopecia areata. The overall study: Oral tofacitinib, 5 to 10 mg twice daily, was given in an open-label trial.

Described treatment: oral pan-JAK inhibitor, 5-10 mg twice daily. The CDR3 covers 14 residues. Losses at the gene ends were 5 bases for V and 5 bases for J; bases not matched to a gene: 7. The germline V gene has CDR1 MNHEY and CDR2 SMNVEV (reference sequence). The TCR sequence derives from a human donor with alopecia areata. The chain recombines TRBV27 with TRBJ1-1; 8 nucleotides align to TRBD1. Sequencing used CD4+ T cells sorted from blood, obtained at week 4, from a patient treated with tofacitinib. CDR3 coding DNA: TGTGCCAGCAGTACCAGGGGGCGGTGGACTGAAGCTTTCTTT. This gives the protein CASSTRGRWTEAFF.